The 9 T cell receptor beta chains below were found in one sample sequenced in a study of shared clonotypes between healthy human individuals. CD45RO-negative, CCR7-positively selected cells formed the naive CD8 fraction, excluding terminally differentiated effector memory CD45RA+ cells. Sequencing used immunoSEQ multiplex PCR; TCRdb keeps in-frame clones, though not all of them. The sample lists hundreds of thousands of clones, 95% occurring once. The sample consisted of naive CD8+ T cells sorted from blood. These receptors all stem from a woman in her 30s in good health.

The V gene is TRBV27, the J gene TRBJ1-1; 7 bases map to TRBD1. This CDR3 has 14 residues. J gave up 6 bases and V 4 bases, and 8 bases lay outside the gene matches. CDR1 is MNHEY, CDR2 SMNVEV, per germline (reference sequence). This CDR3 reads CASSSLPGGPEAFF. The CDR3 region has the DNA TGTGCCAGCAGTTCACTACCAGGGGGTCCTGAAGCTTTCTTT.

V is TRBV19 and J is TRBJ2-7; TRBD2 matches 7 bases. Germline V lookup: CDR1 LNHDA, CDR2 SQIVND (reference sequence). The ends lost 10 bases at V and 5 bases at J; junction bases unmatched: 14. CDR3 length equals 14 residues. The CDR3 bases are TGTGCCACCAGACCCCGGGACTATCTCAACGAGCAGTACTTC. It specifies CATRPRDYLNEQYF.

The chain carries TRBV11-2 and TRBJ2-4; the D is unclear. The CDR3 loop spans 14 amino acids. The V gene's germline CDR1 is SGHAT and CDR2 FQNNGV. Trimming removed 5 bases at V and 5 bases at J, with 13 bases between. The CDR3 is CASSPHGPQNIQYF. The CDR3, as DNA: TGTGCCAGCAGCCCCCACGGGCCGCAAAACATTCAGTACTTC.

The DNA of the CDR3 is TGTGCCAGCAGTTGGTCGGGACCCCAGGGACCCTACGAGCAGTACTTC. It is translated as CASSWSGPQGPYEQYF. The J gene is TRBJ2-7, the V gene TRBV27; D may be TRBD1 or TRBD2 (5 bases each). Germline V CDR1 and CDR2: MNHEY, SMNVEV (reference sequence). The CDR3 covers 16 residues. The V end lost 4 bases, the J end lost 2 bases, and 18 bases lay between the germline ends.

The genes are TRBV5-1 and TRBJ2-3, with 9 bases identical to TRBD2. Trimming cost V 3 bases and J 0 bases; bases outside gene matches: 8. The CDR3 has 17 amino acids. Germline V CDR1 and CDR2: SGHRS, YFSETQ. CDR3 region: CASSSIAGASSTDTQYF. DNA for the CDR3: TGCGCCAGCAGCTCAATAGCGGGAGCGTCTAGCACAGATACGCAGTATTTT.

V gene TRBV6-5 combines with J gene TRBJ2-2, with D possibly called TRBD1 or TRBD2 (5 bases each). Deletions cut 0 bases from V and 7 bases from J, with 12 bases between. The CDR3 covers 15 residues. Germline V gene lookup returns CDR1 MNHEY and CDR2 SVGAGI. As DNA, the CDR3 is TGTGCCAGCAGTTACTCATGGGGCGCGGGCGGGGAGCTGTTTTTT. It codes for CASSYSWGAGGELFF.

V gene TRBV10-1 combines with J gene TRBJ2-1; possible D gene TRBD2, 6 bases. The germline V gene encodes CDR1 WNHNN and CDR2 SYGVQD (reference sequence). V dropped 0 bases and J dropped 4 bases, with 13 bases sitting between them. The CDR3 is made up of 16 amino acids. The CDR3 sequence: CASSESSRGLYNEQFF. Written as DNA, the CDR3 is TGCGCCAGCAGTGAGTCCAGCCGCGGACTATACAATGAGCAGTTCTTC.

In nucleotides, the CDR3 is TGTGCCAGCAGCCAAGATTGGCTAGCGGATACCCTTAATCACGAGCAGTACTTC. Residues: CASSQDWLADTLNHEQYF. This sequence joins TRBV4-2 and TRBJ2-7, with TRBD2 matching over 7 bases. Losses at the gene ends were 0 bases for V and 5 bases for J; bases not matched to a gene: 16. Germline V CDR1 and CDR2: LGHNA, YNFKEQ. CDR3 length: 18 residues.

The CDR3 nucleotides are TGTGCCAGCAACCGGAGCGGGAGAGGCAGTGAGCAGTTCTTC. Translation gives CASNRSGRGSEQFF. The J gene is TRBJ2-1, the V gene TRBV28; TRBD2 agrees at 8 bases. Per the germline V gene, CDR1 is MDHEN and CDR2 is SYDVKM. Losses at the gene ends were 7 bases for V and 9 bases for J; bases not matched to a gene: 11. The CDR3 is 14 residues long.